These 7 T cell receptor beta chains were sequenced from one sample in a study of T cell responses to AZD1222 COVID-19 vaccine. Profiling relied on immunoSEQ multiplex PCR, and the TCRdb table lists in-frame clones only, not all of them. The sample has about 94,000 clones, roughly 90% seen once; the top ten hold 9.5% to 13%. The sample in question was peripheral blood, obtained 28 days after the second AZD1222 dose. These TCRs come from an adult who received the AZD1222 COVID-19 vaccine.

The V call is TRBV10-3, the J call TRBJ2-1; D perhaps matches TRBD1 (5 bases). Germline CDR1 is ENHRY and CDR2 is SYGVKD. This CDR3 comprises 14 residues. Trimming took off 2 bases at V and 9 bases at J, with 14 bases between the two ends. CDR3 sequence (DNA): TGTGCCATCAGTGAGGAGCAGGGTTTGGGTGAGCAGTTCTTC. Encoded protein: CAISEEQGLGEQFF.

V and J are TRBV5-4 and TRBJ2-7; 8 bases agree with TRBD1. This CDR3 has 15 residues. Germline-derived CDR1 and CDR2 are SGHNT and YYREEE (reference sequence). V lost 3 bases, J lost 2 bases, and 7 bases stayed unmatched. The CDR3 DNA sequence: TGTGCCAGCAGCTCCCGGGACAGGAACGCCTACGAGCAGTACTTC. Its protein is CASSSRDRNAYEQYF.

The CDR3 DNA sequence: TGTGCCAGCAGTTTCTCGGGCCCCCCCGGTCAGCCCCAGCATTTT. This encodes CASSFSGPPGQPQHF. V and J are TRBV27 and TRBJ1-5; D remains unclear. V shed 3 bases and J shed 6 bases, with 15 bases lying between them. Germline values: CDR1 MNHEY, CDR2 SMNVEV (reference sequence). The CDR3 spans 15 residues.

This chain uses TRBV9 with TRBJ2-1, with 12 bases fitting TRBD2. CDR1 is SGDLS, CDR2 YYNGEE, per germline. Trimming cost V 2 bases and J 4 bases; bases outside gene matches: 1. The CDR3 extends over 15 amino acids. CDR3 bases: TGTGCCAGCAGCGTGACTAGCGGGGGATACAATGAGCAGTTCTTC. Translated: CASSVTSGGYNEQFF. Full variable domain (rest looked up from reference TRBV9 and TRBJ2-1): DSGVTQTPKHLITATGQRVTLRCSPRSGDLSVYWYQQSLDQGLQFLIQYYNGEERAKGNILERFSAQQFPDLHSELNLSSLELGDSALYFCASSVTSGGYNEQFFGPGTRLTVL.

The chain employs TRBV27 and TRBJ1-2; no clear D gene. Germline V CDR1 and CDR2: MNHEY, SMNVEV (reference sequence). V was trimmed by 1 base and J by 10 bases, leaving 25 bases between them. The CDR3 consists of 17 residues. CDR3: CASSLYPPPGSPSSYTF. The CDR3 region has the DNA TGTGCCAGCAGTTTATACCCCCCCCCGGGGAGCCCGTCGTCCTACACCTTC.

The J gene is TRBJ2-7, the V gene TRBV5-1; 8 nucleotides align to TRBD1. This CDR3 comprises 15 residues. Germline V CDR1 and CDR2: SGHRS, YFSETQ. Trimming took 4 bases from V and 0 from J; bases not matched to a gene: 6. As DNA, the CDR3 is TGCGCCAGCAGCACGGGACAGGAGAGCTCCTACGAGCAGTACTTC. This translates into CASSTGQESSYEQYF.

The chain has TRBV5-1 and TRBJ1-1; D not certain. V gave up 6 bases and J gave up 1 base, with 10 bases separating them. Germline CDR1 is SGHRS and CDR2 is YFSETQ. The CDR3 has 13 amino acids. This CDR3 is CASNEAGNTEAFF. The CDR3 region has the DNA TGCGCCAGCAACGAAGCTGGGAACACTGAAGCTTTCTTT.